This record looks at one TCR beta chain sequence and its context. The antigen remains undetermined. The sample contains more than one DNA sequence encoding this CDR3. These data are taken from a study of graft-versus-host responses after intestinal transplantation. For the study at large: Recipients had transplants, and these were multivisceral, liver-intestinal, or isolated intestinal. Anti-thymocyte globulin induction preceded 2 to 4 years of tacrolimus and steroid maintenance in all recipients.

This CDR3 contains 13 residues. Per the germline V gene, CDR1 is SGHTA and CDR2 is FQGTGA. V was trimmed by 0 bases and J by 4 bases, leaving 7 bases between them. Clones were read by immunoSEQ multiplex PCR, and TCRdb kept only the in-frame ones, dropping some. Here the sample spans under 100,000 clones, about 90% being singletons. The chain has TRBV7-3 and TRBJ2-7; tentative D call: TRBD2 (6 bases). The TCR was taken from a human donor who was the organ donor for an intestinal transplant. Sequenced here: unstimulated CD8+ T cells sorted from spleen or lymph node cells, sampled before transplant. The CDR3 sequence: CASSLTGGYEQYF. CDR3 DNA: TGTGCCAGCAGCTTAACGGGGGGATACGAGCAGTACTTC.